Each of the 19 T cell receptor beta chains below was sequenced from the same sample in a study of T-cell memory formation after mild COVID-19. Each CDR3 protein is one row after TCRdb ran MiXCR on the 5' RACE reads. The sample has 580,000 or so distinct CDR3 sequences, 17% seen once. Sequencing was carried out using PBMCs or a T cell subset sorted from them (not recorded which). These receptors all come from an adult woman who had mild COVID-19 (a few samples of this study predate the infection). Cell type and time point are not known.

V usage is TRBV20-1 and J usage is TRBJ1-1; no reliable D call. The V end was cut by 5 bases, the J end by 1 base, with 14 bases between. There are 14 residues in the CDR3. In germline, CDR1 is DFQATT, CDR2 SNEGSKA (reference sequence). CDR3 residues: CSAVAHPANTEAFF. As DNA, the CDR3 is TGCAGTGCTGTTGCACATCCCGCGAACACTGAAGCTTTCTTT.

Only a few counts were recorded for this clonotype. The chain is built from TRBV5-1 and TRBJ2-5, with 12 bases identical to TRBD2. There are 15 residues in the CDR3. Germline V gives CDR1 SGHRS, CDR2 YFSETQ. V shed 1 base and J 5 bases; nucleotides not matched to a gene: 3. As DNA, the CDR3 is TGCGCCAGCAGCTTGCGACTAGCGGGAGTGGAGACCCAGTACTTC. Translating gives CASSLRLAGVETQYF.

This clonotype occurred a few times. This chain uses TRBV7-2 with TRBJ1-2; D remains ambiguous. V lost 4 bases and J lost 2, with 17 bases in between. Germline V gives CDR1 SGHTA, CDR2 FQGNSA. The CDR3 is made up of 16 amino acids. The CDR3 region has the DNA TGTGCCAGCAGCTCCATTGTGCCAGGTCGAAACTATGGCTACACCTTC. This translates into CASSSIVPGRNYGYTF.

This clonotype has a handful of counts. The rearrangement links TRBV9 to TRBJ1-2; D gene unclear. CDR1 SGDLS and CDR2 YYNGEE come from the germline V gene. This CDR3 has 15 residues. V was cut by 3 bases and J by 4 bases, with 16 bases left in between. The CDR3 reads CASSEAQQLSYGYTF. In nucleotides, the CDR3 is TGTGCCAGCAGCGAGGCGCAACAGCTCTCCTATGGCTACACCTTC.

This clonotype occurred a few times. The chain employs TRBV20-1 and TRBJ1-2; TRBD1 matches at 8 bases. This CDR3 comprises 14 residues. Germline CDR1 reads DFQATT; CDR2 reads SNEGSKA (reference sequence). V shed 0 bases and J 6 bases; nucleotides not matched to a gene: 6. In DNA, the CDR3 is TGCAGTGCTAGAGATCTTCAGGGGGCGCATGGCTACACCTTC. It codes for CSARDLQGAHGYTF.

This clonotype was detected only a few times. V gene TRBV4-1 combines with J gene TRBJ2-1, with TRBD2 as a possible D gene (6 bases). The V gene's germline CDR1 is MGHRA and CDR2 YSYEKL. Trimming took 0 bases from V and 7 from J, leaving 22 bases between them. The CDR3 length is 18 residues. CDR3 protein: CASSQDWRGVVSSNEQFF. The CDR3 DNA sequence: TGCGCCAGCAGCCAAGACTGGAGGGGAGTGGTTTCTTCGAATGAGCAGTTCTTC.

This clonotype was found a few times. The rearrangement joins TRBV7-6 to TRBJ2-7; 7 positions agree with TRBD1. This CDR3 has 13 amino acids. J gave up 5 bases and V 0 bases, and 1 base lay outside the gene matches. CDR1 and CDR2 from the germline V gene are SGHVS and FNYEAQ. CDR3 loop: CASSLATGDEQYF. CDR3 bases: TGTGCCAGCAGCTTAGCTACAGGGGACGAGCAGTACTTC.

V is TRBV2 and J is TRBJ1-4; a weak D match, TRBD1 (5 bases). Trimming stripped 1 base from V and 5 bases from J, with 11 bases between. CDR3 length: 15 amino acids. Germline V gene lookup returns CDR1 SNHLY and CDR2 FYNNEI. Written as DNA, the CDR3 is TGTGCCAGCAGTGAAGGCGGGGGAACAAATGAAAAACTGTTTTTT. It codes for CASSEGGGTNEKLFF.

In this sample, this clonotype turned up a few times. The chain has TRBV2 and TRBJ2-2, with D maybe TRBD2 (5 bases). Looked up from germline, CDR1 is SNHLY and CDR2 is FYNNEI. V lost 7 bases and J lost 4, with 22 bases in between. This CDR3 is built from 17 residues. In DNA form, the CDR3 reads TGTGCCAGCATCGAAGAGTTAGCAACTAGATTCACCGGGGAGCTGTTTTTT. Protein product: CASIEELATRFTGELFF.

The V call is TRBV19, the J call TRBJ1-1; weak D call: TRBD1 (6 bases). Germline V gene lookup returns CDR1 LNHDA and CDR2 SQIVND (reference sequence). The length of the CDR3 is 16 residues. Trimming shortened V by 5 bases and J by 1 base, and 17 bases separated the two germline ends. CDR3: CASSRRWGLTNTEAFF. The DNA of the CDR3 is TGTGCCAGTAGTCGAAGGTGGGGGCTAACGAACACTGAAGCTTTCTTT.

This clonotype was recorded at least ten times. CDR3 in amino acids: CASSLTAANAGADTQYF. DNA for the CDR3: TGTGCCAGCAGCTTAACCGCGGCTAACGCGGGCGCAGATACGCAGTATTTT. V and J are TRBV7-2 and TRBJ2-3; D possibly corresponds to TRBD2 (5 bases). V dropped 2 bases and J dropped 4 bases, with 19 bases sitting between them. Germline loops: CDR1 SGHTA, CDR2 FQGNSA. The CDR3 is 17 amino acids. The full variable domain, with the rest looked up from reference TRBV7-2 and TRBJ2-3, is GAGVSQSPSNKVTEKGKDVELRCDPISGHTALYWYRQSLGQGLEFLIYFQGNSAPDKSGLPSDRFSAERTGGSVSTLTIQRTQQEDSAVYLCASSLTAANAGADTQYFGPGTRLTVL.

This clonotype was observed many times. The rearrangement joins TRBV7-6 to TRBJ2-1; 10 bases fit TRBD2. Germline CDR1 and CDR2: SGHVS and FNYEAQ. Germline trimming cut 6 bases from V and 8 bases from J; bases unmatched to any gene: 7. The CDR3 spans 14 residues. As DNA, the CDR3 is TGTGCCAGCAGTCGATCTAGCGGGAGCCATGAGCAGTTCTTC. This codes for CASSRSSGSHEQFF.

The chain employs TRBV19 and TRBJ2-7; D is ambiguous. This CDR3 is 15 amino acids long. V lost 5 bases, J lost 0 bases, and 14 bases lay in between. The germline gives CDR1 LNHDA, CDR2 SQIVND (reference sequence). The chain's CDR3 is CASSDSTSASYEQYF. CDR3 nucleotide sequence: TGTGCCAGTAGTGACTCTACTTCCGCCTCCTACGAGCAGTACTTC.

This clonotype was observed a handful of times. The rearrangement links TRBV29-1 to TRBJ1-5; unclear D gene. Deletions cut 0 bases from V and 0 bases from J, with 9 bases between. The CDR3 extends over 15 amino acids. The germline V gene has CDR1 SQVTM and CDR2 ANQGSEA. The CDR3 DNA follows: TGCAGCGTTGAAGATCAGGAAGATAGCAATCAGCCCCAGCATTTT. Encoded protein: CSVEDQEDSNQPQHF.

A few counts support this clonotype. The rearrangement joins TRBV25-1 to TRBJ2-5; no firm D call. Looked up from germline, CDR1 is MGHDK and CDR2 is SYGVNS. Between the trimmed V and J ends, which lost 7 bases and 0 bases, there was a span of 18 bases. This CDR3 comprises 16 residues. CDR3 region: CASTAAERTYQETQYF. DNA for the CDR3: TGTGCCAGCACGGCGGCGGAACGAACCTACCAAGAGACCCAGTACTTC.

V is TRBV3-1 and J is TRBJ2-5; a possible D gene is TRBD2 (5 bases). The CDR3 is 15 residues long. Per the germline V gene, CDR1 is LGHDT and CDR2 is YNNKEL (reference sequence). With 0 bases removed from V and 5 bases from J, the gap between germline ends came to 13 bases. CDR3 protein: CASSQEAARVETQYF. DNA for the CDR3: TGTGCCAGCAGCCAAGAAGCGGCCAGAGTGGAGACCCAGTACTTC.

This clonotype turned up a few times. The genes are TRBV12-3 or TRBV12-4 and TRBJ2-7; TRBD1 aligns across 8 bases. Trimming took 7 bases from V and 9 from J; bases not matched to a gene: 11. This CDR3 is built from 13 residues. The DNA of the CDR3 is TGTGCCAGCACCCTATGGCAGGGGGCTCGGCAGTACTTC. Its translation: CASTLWQGARQYF.

This clonotype was observed a few times. The chain is built from TRBV4-1 and TRBJ2-6; no reliable D call. The CDR3 loop spans 16 amino acids. Germline V gene lookup returns CDR1 MGHRA and CDR2 YSYEKL. V was shortened by 2 bases and J by 2 bases, with 10 bases between the two germline ends. This CDR3 is CASSQHRIPGANVLTF. In nucleotides, the CDR3 is TGCGCCAGCAGCCAACATCGGATCCCTGGGGCCAACGTCCTGACTTTC.

This clonotype has a handful of counts. CDR3 nucleotides: TGCGCCAGCAGTGAGGTATACAGAAAGAACACTGAAGCTTTCTTT. Translated, it gives CASSEVYRKNTEAFF. The genes are TRBV10-2 and TRBJ1-1; D not certain. Germline loops: CDR1 WSHSY, CDR2 SAAADI. V was trimmed by 2 bases and J by 1 base, leaving 11 bases between them. CDR3 length equals 15 residues.